The rows below give T cell receptor beta chains drawn from one sample of a study of blood T cell repertoires in COVID-19. Some clones are missing from TCRdb's copy, which holds only in-frame ones; the method was immunoSEQ multiplex PCR. The top ten hold 8% to 13% of the sample, which has some 170,000 clones, roughly 79% seen once. Sequencing used peripheral blood. These TCRs come from a woman aged 40 to 49 with COVID-19, enrolled during active disease. CDR3s leave out the opening cysteine and the closing phenylalanine or tryptophan. Clone size is not always given. Where it is, it says once, few, many or a class for expanded clones.

-	TRBV18	TRBJ1-5	ASSPRQADQPQH
once	TRBV29-1	TRBJ2-1	SVGGLAGVFNEQF
-	TRBV7-8	TRBJ1-3	ASSLVRPSGNTIY
-	TRBV7-8	TRBJ2-2	ASSAVGGNTGELF
-	TRBV28	TRBJ2-1	ASSPQREAYYNEQF
once	TRBV9	TRBJ2-5	ASSPDPTGAQY
-	TRBV24-1	TRBJ2-1	ATSDQLAGGPVEQF
-	TRBV28	TRBJ2-1	ASSTPSGDYNEQF
-	TRBV10-2	TRBJ1-2	ASSPAGWTDRGYT
-	TRBV5-6	TRBJ2-5	ASSFSASGGETQY
-	TRBV30	TRBJ2-5	AWGTSAKTQY
-	TRBV13	TRBJ1-1	ASSLLVWGQKPQLMNTEAF
-	TRBV7-2	TRBJ2-1	ASRLTSGSSNEQF
few	TRBV18	TRBJ1-4	ASSLAGRNEKLF
-	TRBV10-3	TRBJ2-3	AISKGEVSGTDTQY
-	TRBV2	TRBJ2-5	ASSVGHPQETQY
-	TRBV2	TRBJ1-5	ASVGSLNQPQH
-	TRBV4-1	TRBJ1-5	ASSQDNRVGQPQH
-	TRBV19	TRBJ2-3	ASSNYITDTQY
once	TRBV15	TRBJ2-1	ATSRATGGSYNEQF
once	TRBV10-3	TRBJ2-7	AIRQGLTYEQY
-	TRBV14	TRBJ1-4	ASSQNRGLNEKLF
-	TRBV9	TRBJ2-2	ASSASERGRGELF
-	TRBV3-1/TRBV3-2	TRBJ2-7	ASSQAVRGLSSYEQY
-	TRBV28	TRBJ1-2	ASSSQQGGYGYT
-	TRBV2	TRBJ2-3	ASSASGGPGDTQY
-	TRBV14	TRBJ1-1	ASSQNRNTEAF
-	TRBV7-8	TRBJ2-5	ASSFGEQGLRETQY
few	TRBV2	TRBJ1-2	ASSVARGYGYT
-	TRBV6-2/TRBV6-3	TRBJ2-7	ASSYGGRLAGAYEQY
-	TRBV11-2	TRBJ1-4	ASSLDRGREKLF
-	TRBV6-1	TRBJ2-3	ASSEVGLAANTDTQY
-	TRBV2	TRBJ2-1	ASDRGSYNEQF
-	TRBV9	TRBJ2-2	ASSPFKGGITGELF
-	TRBV9	TRBJ2-1	ASSVSGRATNEQF
-	TRBV19	TRBJ2-1	ASKRLDSYNEQF
few	TRBV3-1/TRBV3-2	TRBJ2-1	ASSKKIAEYYNEQF
-	TRBV2	TRBJ1-4	ASSFDSEKLF
-	TRBV7-9	TRBJ2-5	ASSSPGGETQY
-	TRBV10-3	TRBJ1-5	AISETQGISNQPQH